This T cell receptor (beta chain) comes out of a study of long-term antiretroviral therapy in people with HIV. Study overall: The 2015 recommendation for immediate ART came about a decade after the earliest samples.

Researchers report immunoSEQ v3.0 was run at survey level. The table came from immunoSEQ multiplex PCR; TCRdb's copy has only in-frame clones and leaves some out. The sample carries around 26,000 clones, around four fifths recorded once. The CDR3 totals 17 residues. Germline CDR1 SNHLY, CDR2 FYNNEI. After removal of 2 bases from V and 2 bases from J, the junction contained 10 bases not matched to a gene. This TCR derives from a man aged 25-40 years with HIV. This chain connects TRBV2 to TRBJ2-3; 7 bases are shared with TRBD2. The sequencing here drew on unsorted PBMCs, taken around 4.5 years after starting antiretroviral therapy. The DNA of the CDR3 is TGTGCCAGCAGTGAATCGGGACTATTTCCCTACACAGATACGCAGTATTTT. Translating it yields CASSESGLFPYTDTQYF. The full variable domain, its missing parts supplied by reference TRBV2 and TRBJ2-3, is EPEVTQTPSHQVTQMGQEVILRCVPISNHLYFYWYRQILGQKVEFLVSFYNNEISEKSEIFDDQFSVERPDGSNFTLKIRSTKLEDSAMYFCASSESGLFPYTDTQYFGPGTRLTVL.